The 5 T cell receptor beta chains presented below share a single source sample, sequenced in a study of CD8+ T cells in alopecia areata. Treatment: oral pan-JAK inhibitor, 5-10 mg twice daily. RNA was extracted and reverse transcribed into cDNA as the sequencing template. TCRdb keeps only in-frame clones here, not all; method: immunoSEQ multiplex PCR. The table includes over 150,000 clones, roughly 53% detected once. The sequenced sample was CD8+ T cells sorted from blood, obtained at week 24, from a patient treated with tofacitinib. These receptors were taken from a human donor with alopecia areata.

The chain carries TRBV9 and TRBJ2-3; 9 nucleotides match TRBD2. V lost 4 bases, J lost 6 bases, and 9 bases stayed unmatched. The CDR3 consists of 15 residues. CDR1 is SGDLS and CDR2 is YYNGEE in the germline V gene. CDR3 DNA: TGTGCCAGCAGCAATCAAGGCGGGGGGGCGGATACGCAGTATTTT. Translating gives CASSNQGGGADTQYF. Supplemented by reference TRBV9 and TRBJ2-3, the full variable domain reads DSGVTQTPKHLITATGQRVTLRCSPRSGDLSVYWYQQSLDQGLQFLIQYYNGEERAKGNILERFSAQQFPDLHSELNLSSLELGDSALYFCASSNQGGGADTQYFGPGTRLTVL.

A word on this clone: Within the sample, other DNA sequences also encode this same CDR3. The V and J genes are TRBV4-3 and TRBJ2-4; 11 positions match TRBD2. This CDR3 region has 17 residues. With V trimmed by 0 bases and J by 2 bases, 3 bases remained unmatched. The V gene's germline CDR1 is LGHNA and CDR2 YSLEER. In DNA form, the CDR3 reads TGCGCCAGCAGCCAAGATAGCGGGGGGGGGTCCAAAAACATTCAGTACTTC. Translating it yields CASSQDSGGGSKNIQYF.

At least ten counts were recorded for this clone. The rearrangement uses TRBV7-6 and TRBJ2-3; 7 nucleotides agree with TRBD1. The CDR3 spans 14 residues. The germline V gene has CDR1 SGHVS and CDR2 FNYEAQ. With 3 bases clipped from V and 1 base from J, the junction kept 1 base outside the gene matches. CDR3 loop: CASSFGQGTDTQYF. The CDR3 nucleotides read TGTGCCAGCAGCTTCGGACAGGGCACAGATACGCAGTATTTT.

The rearrangement joins TRBV29-1 to TRBJ1-2; 7 bases line up with TRBD1. The CDR3 is 13 residues long. V was pared by 3 bases and J by 3 bases, with 4 bases of the junction left unmatched. In germline, CDR1 is SQVTM, CDR2 ANQGSEA. Written as DNA, the CDR3 is TGCAGCGTTGAGGCAGGGGGGGACTATGGCTACACCTTC. It translates to CSVEAGGDYGYTF.

This clone has a handful of counts. The CDR3: CASSLVGEQFF. CDR3 sequence (DNA): TGTGCCAGCAGCTTAGTTGGTGAGCAGTTCTTC. This chain connects TRBV7-8 to TRBJ2-1; D gene unclear. The V end was cut by 1 base, the J end by 9 bases, with 4 bases between. The CDR3 loop spans 11 amino acids. The germline gives CDR1 SGHVS, CDR2 FQNEAQ.